This passage covers 3 T cell receptor beta chains from one sample sequenced in a study of beta chain features in type 1 diabetes. The study, taken as a whole, reports: The study found moderately but significantly shorter TCRB CDR3s in all four CD4+ subsets of Type 1 diabetes patients.

These receptors are not linked to any known antigen. Expressed TCRB transcripts got sequenced, as all isolated RNA was reverse transcribed. Data came from immunoSEQ multiplex PCR; TCRdb stores just in-frame clones and leaves some out. The repertoire holds hundreds of thousands of clones, with roughly 13% as singletons. Sequencing was performed on naive CD4+ T cells from blood. The receptors originated from a man younger than 30 with type 1 diabetes.

This clone was recorded a few times. V and J are TRBV30 and TRBJ2-1; weak D call: TRBD2 (5 bases). The CDR3 length is 13 residues. V gave up 3 bases and J gave up 12 bases, with 18 bases separating them. CDR1 GTSNPN and CDR2 SVGIG come from the germline V gene (reference sequence). The CDR3 DNA reads TGTGCCTGGAGCGAAGGCCGGGGTCATCGGCAGTTCTTC. The encoded protein is CAWSEGRGHRQFF. Full variable domain (remainder filled in from reference TRBV30 and TRBJ2-1): SQTIHQWPATLVQPVGSPLSLECTVEGTSNPNLYWYRQAAGRGLQLLFYSVGIGQISSEVPQNLSASRPQDRQFILSSKKLLLSDSGFYLCAWSEGRGHRQFFGPGTRLTVL.

This clone was observed a few times. The V and J genes are TRBV29-1 and TRBJ1-2; perhaps TRBD1 as D (5 bases). Germline V lookup: CDR1 SQVTM, CDR2 ANQGSEA. V gave up 1 base and J gave up 6 bases, with 6 bases separating them. This CDR3 has 11 residues. CDR3 loop: CSVEGGDGYTF. For the CDR3, the DNA is TGCAGCGTTGAAGGGGGCGATGGCTACACCTTC. Full variable domain (remainder filled in from reference TRBV29-1 and TRBJ1-2): SAVISQKPSRDICQRGTSLTIQCQVDSQVTMMFWYRQQPGQSLTLIATANQGSEATYESGFVIDKFPISRPNLTFSTLTVSNMSPEDSSIYLCSVEGGDGYTFGSGTRLTVV.

The chain recombines TRBV2 with TRBJ2-1; 9 nucleotides align to TRBD1. J was trimmed by 5 bases and V by 6 bases; bases with no gene match: 8. The CDR3 loop spans 15 amino acids. Germline CDR1 SNHLY, CDR2 FYNNEI. The CDR3, as DNA: TGTGCCAGCAGCCCATGGGACAGGGTTGACAATGAGCAGTTCTTC. Its protein product is CASSPWDRVDNEQFF.